This TCR beta chain was captured by sequencing in a study of cytomegalovirus exposure and HLA in healthy donors. This clone has a handful of counts. It was with 60 Vbeta and 13 Jbeta primers that the PCR ran. The table came from immunoSEQ multiplex PCR; TCRdb's copy has only in-frame clones and leaves some out. The sample carries about 190,000 clones, about 69% recorded once. The trim removed 4 bases at V and 6 bases at J, leaving 6 bases unmatched. The CDR3 totals 15 residues. Germline loops: CDR1 SGHKS, CDR2 YYEKEE (reference sequence). The origin of this receptor is a man aged 25 to 40 in good health and CMV-seropositive. The chain recombines TRBV5-5 with TRBJ2-3; 12 positions agree with TRBD2. Sample: PBMCs. This CDR3 is CASSPGLAGTDTQYF. The CDR3 bases are TGTGCCAGCAGCCCCGGACTAGCGGGGACGGATACGCAGTATTTT.